Below are 12 T cell receptor beta chains sequenced from a single sample in a study of control samples from healthy donors and cancer patients. Repertoires were generated with immunoSEQ multiplex PCR, while TCRdb's copy carries only in-frame clones and drops some. The sample consists of some 200,000 clones, roughly 94% of them appearing once. The sequencing sample was made of blood. Source of these receptors: a man between 50 and 59 years old in good health.

Remarks on this clone: At one end, the junction sequence differs from germline, possibly due to a read error. This sequence joins TRBV27 and TRBJ2-7; tentatively, D is TRBD1 (5 bases). The CDR3 covers 14 residues. In germline, CDR1 is MNHEY, CDR2 SMNVEV (reference sequence). The CDR3 region has the DNA TGTGCCGGCAGCCTCACAGGTACATATGGCGAGCAGTACTTC. The encoded protein is CAGSLTGTYGEQYF.

CDR3 sequence reads: CASRAKLAGGQGEQFF. DNA for the CDR3: TGTGCCAGCAGGGCCAAACTAGCGGGGGGACAGGGTGAGCAGTTCTTC. The chain uses TRBV6-6 and TRBJ2-1; 12 positions agree with TRBD2. The length of the CDR3 is 16 residues. The germline CDR1 and CDR2 sequences are MNHNY and SVGAGI (reference sequence). Trimming at V came to 6 bases and at J to 9 bases, leaving 12 bases not matched to a gene.

This rearrangement joins TRBV6-5 to TRBJ1-2, with a weak D call TRBD1 (5 bases). The V end was cut by 2 bases, the J end by 4 bases, with 11 bases between. Germline V CDR1 and CDR2: MNHEY, SVGAGI. This CDR3 contains 14 residues. CDR3 nucleotides: TGTGCCAGCAGTTACAAGGGGCGGACCTATGGCTACACCTTC. Its translation is CASSYKGRTYGYTF.

This clone was seen just once. This sequence joins TRBV28 and TRBJ1-1; D unclear. Trimming cost V 11 bases and J 11 bases, with 18 bases left between them. CDR1 is MDHEN, CDR2 SYDVKM, per germline. The CDR3 consists of 11 residues. The CDR3 nucleotides read TGTGCCTCAGCAATTGGGTGGACGGCTTTCTTT. It is translated as CASAIGWTAFF.

The rearrangement links TRBV11-2 to TRBJ1-1; the match to TRBD1 covers 7 bases. V shed 10 bases and J 4 bases; nucleotides not matched to a gene: 9. The CDR3 covers 13 residues. CDR1 is SGHAT, CDR2 FQNNGV, per germline. CDR3 sequence reads: CAITTGEGTEAFF. The CDR3 nucleotides are TGTGCCATAACTACAGGGGAGGGCACTGAAGCTTTCTTT.

The CDR3 protein is CATSERTSTDTQYF. CDR3 DNA: TGTGCCACCAGTGAGAGAACTAGCACAGATACGCAGTATTTT. This chain connects TRBV24-1 to TRBJ2-3, with no clear D. This CDR3 is 14 amino acids long. Germline V gives CDR1 KGHDR, CDR2 SFDVKD. V lost 4 bases, J lost 0 bases, and 7 bases lay in between.

The J gene is TRBJ2-5, the V gene TRBV10-3; 11 nucleotides line up with TRBD2. The junction had 16 bases not matched to a gene; V was cut back by 11 bases and J by 5 bases. CDR1 and CDR2 (germline): ENHRY, SYGVKD. The CDR3 sequence is 16 residues long. CDR3 loop: CAPGLAGGIRGETQYF. The DNA of the CDR3 is TGTGCCCCGGGGCTAGCGGGGGGTATAAGAGGGGAGACCCAGTACTTC.

The rearrangement links TRBV5-4 to TRBJ1-1, with 8 bases that match TRBD1. Germline lookup yields CDR1 SGHNT and CDR2 YYREEE (reference sequence). V shed 4 bases, J shed 1 base, and the junction held 3 bases outside the gene matches. This CDR3 contains 14 residues. CDR3 DNA: TGTGCCAGCAGCACGGGACAGGCGAACACTGAAGCTTTCTTT. Translating gives CASSTGQANTEAFF.

The chain employs TRBV7-9 and TRBJ2-2; 9 nucleotides match TRBD2. Germline CDR1 SEHNR, CDR2 FQNEAQ (reference sequence). This CDR3 region has 15 residues. With 4 bases clipped from V and 4 bases from J, the junction kept 4 bases outside the gene matches. The DNA for the CDR3 is TGTGCCAGCAGCTCAAGCGGGGGGCCCACCGGGGAGCTGTTTTTT. It codes for CASSSSGGPTGELFF.

The rearrangement links TRBV5-1 to TRBJ1-2, with 8 bases lining up with TRBD1. This CDR3 has 15 residues. Germline-derived CDR1 and CDR2 are SGHRS and YFSETQ. Trimming took 0 bases from V and 4 from J; bases not matched to a gene: 5. DNA for the CDR3: TGCGCCAGCAGCTTGGCACAGGGGGACCTCTATGGCTACACCTTC. Its translation: CASSLAQGDLYGYTF.

The CDR3 nucleotides are TGTGCCAGCAGCCAGAGGACTTACGGACCGGGGGAGCTGTTTTTT. Its translation: CASSQRTYGPGELFF. V usage is TRBV3-1 (or the pseudogene TRBV3-2) and J usage is TRBJ2-2; TRBD2 is a possible D gene (5 bases). This CDR3 region has 15 residues. V was trimmed by 3 bases and J by 8 bases, leaving 16 bases between them. In germline, CDR1 is LGHDT, CDR2 YNNKEL (reference sequence).

The CDR3 DNA follows: TGTGCCAGCAGTCCCCCGGACAGGGTGGGTGGGGCCAACGTCCTGACTTTC. It translates to CASSPPDRVGGANVLTF. This chain joins TRBV28 and TRBJ2-6, with TRBD1 matching over 8 bases. Losses at the gene ends were 5 bases for V and 3 bases for J; bases not matched to a gene: 9. This CDR3 comprises 17 residues. Germline CDR1 reads MDHEN; CDR2 reads SYDVKM.